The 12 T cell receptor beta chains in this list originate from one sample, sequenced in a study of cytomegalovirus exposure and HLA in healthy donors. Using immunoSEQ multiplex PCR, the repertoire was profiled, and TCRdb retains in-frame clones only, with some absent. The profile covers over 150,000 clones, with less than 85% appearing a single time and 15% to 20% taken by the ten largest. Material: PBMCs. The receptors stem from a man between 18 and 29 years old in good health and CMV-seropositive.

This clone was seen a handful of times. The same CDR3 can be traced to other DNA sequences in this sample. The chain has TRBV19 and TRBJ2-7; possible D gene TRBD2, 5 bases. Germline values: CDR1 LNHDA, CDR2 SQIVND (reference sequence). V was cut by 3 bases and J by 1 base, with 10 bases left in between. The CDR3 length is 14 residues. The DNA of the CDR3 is TGTGCCAGTAGTATCGGCCGGGGTTCCTACGAGCAGTACTTC. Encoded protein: CASSIGRGSYEQYF.

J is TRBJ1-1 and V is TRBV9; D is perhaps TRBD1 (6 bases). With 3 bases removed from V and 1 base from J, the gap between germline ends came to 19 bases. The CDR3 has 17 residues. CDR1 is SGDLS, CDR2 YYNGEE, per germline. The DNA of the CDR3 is TGTGCCAGCAGCGCCCTCCGGGACAAACTGACGAACACTGAAGCTTTCTTT. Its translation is CASSALRDKLTNTEAFF.

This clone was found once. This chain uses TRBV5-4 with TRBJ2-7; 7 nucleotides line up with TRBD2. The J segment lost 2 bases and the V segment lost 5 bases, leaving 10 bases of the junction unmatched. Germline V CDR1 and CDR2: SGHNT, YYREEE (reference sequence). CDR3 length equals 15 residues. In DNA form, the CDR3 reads TGTGCCAGCAGTTTTGCAGGGCGGGAGACCTACGAGCAGTACTTC. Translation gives CASSFAGRETYEQYF.

The CDR3 protein is CASGLVTGVINYEQYF. In DNA, the CDR3 is TGTGCTAGTGGTTTGGTAACGGGGGTTATAAACTACGAGCAGTACTTC. The chain uses TRBV12-5 and TRBJ2-7; D possibly corresponds to TRBD2 (6 bases). From germline, CDR1 is LGHNT and CDR2 FRNRAP. Trimming took 0 bases from V and 3 from J, leaving 15 bases between them. The CDR3 is 16 residues long.

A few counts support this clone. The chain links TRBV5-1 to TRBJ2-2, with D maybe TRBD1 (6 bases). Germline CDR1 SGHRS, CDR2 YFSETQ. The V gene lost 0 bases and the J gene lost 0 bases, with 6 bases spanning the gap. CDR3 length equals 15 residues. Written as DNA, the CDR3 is TGCGCCAGCAGCTTGGACAGGGCGAACACCGGGGAGCTGTTTTTT. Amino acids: CASSLDRANTGELFF. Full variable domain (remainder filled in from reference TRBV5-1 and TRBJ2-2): KAGVTQTPRYLIKTRGQQVTLSCSPISGHRSVSWYQQTPGQGLQFLFEYFSETQRNKGNFPGRFSGRQFSNSRSEMNVSTLELGDSALYLCASSLDRANTGELFFGEGSRLTVL.

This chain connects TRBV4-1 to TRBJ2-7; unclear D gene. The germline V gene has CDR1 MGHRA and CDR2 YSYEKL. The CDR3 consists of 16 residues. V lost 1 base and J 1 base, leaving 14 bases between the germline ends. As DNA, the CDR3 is TGCGCCAGCAGCCAAGTGACTGTCGGCCCTTCCTACGAGCAGTACTTC. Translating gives CASSQVTVGPSYEQYF.

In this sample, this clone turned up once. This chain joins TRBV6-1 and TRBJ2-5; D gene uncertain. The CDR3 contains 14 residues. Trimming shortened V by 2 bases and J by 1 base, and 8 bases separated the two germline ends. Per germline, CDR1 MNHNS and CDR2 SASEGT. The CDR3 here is CASSEWHSQETQYF. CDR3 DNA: TGTGCCAGCAGTGAATGGCACAGCCAAGAGACCCAGTACTTC.

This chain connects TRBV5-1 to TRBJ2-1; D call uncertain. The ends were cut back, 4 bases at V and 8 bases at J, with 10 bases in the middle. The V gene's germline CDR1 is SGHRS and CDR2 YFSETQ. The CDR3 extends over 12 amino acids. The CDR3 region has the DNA TGCGCCAGCAGCCCGTCCCTAGATGAGCAGTTCTTC. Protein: CASSPSLDEQFF. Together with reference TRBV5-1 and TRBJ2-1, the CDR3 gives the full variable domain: KAGVTQTPRYLIKTRGQQVTLSCSPISGHRSVSWYQQTPGQGLQFLFEYFSETQRNKGNFPGRFSGRQFSNSRSEMNVSTLELGDSALYLCASSPSLDEQFFGPGTRLTVL.

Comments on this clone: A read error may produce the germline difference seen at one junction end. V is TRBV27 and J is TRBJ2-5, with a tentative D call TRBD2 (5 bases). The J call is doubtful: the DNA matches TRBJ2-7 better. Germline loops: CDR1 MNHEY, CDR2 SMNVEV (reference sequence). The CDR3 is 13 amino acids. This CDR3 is CASRLSGVYEQYF. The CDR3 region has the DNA TGTGCCAGCAGATTATCCGGGGTCTACGAGCAGTACTTC.

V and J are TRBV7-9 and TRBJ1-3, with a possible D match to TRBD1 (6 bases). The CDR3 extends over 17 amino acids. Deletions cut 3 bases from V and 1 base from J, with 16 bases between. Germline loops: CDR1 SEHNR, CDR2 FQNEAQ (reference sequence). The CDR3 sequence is CASSFLPWTVSGNTIYF. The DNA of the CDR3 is TGTGCCAGCAGCTTCCTACCTTGGACAGTTTCTGGAAACACCATATATTTT.

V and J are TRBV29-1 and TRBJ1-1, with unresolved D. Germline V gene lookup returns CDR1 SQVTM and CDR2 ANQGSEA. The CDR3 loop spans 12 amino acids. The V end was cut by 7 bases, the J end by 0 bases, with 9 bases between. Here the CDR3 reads CSAEEVNTEAFF. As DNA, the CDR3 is TGCAGCGCGGAGGAGGTGAACACTGAAGCTTTCTTT.

Written as DNA, the CDR3 is TGTGCCAGCAGTTTTCTTTCTCTTCGGGGACAGTCTAATGAAAAACTGTTTTTT. This sequence encodes CASSFLSLRGQSNEKLFF. V is TRBV27 and J is TRBJ1-4; 7 bases match TRBD1. Trimming at V came to 3 bases and at J to 3 bases, leaving 13 bases not matched to a gene. Germline values: CDR1 MNHEY, CDR2 SMNVEV (reference sequence). The CDR3 length is 18 residues. Full variable domain (missing parts from reference TRBV27 and TRBJ1-4): EAQVTQNPRYLITVTGKKLTVTCSQNMNHEYMSWYRQDPGLGLRQIYYSMNVEVTDKGDVPEGYKVSRKEKRNFPLILESPSPNQTSLYFCASSFLSLRGQSNEKLFFGSGTQLSVL.